The table lists the clone carrying this TCR beta chain with many counts. Antigen unknown. Trimming removed 4 bases at V and 0 bases at J, with 12 bases between. The CDR3 contains 15 residues. The germline V gene encodes CDR1 LGHNT and CDR2 FRNRAP. From RNA transcripts, TCR beta CDR3 regions were amplified. During a first-round RT-PCR of the TCR CDR3, the HTBI primer set was used. TCRdb ran MiXCR on the multiplex PCR reads and lists one entry per CDR3 protein. The table lists about 600,000 distinct CDR3 sequences, 14% of them singletons. The data were taken from a study of T cells in Graves' hyperthyroidism and ophthalmopathy. Study-level results: Most clonotypes expanded in thyroid above 0.001 were likewise present in blood.

Patients were excluded for uncontrolled infection, other autoimmune disease, pregnancy or lactation. The chain uses TRBV12-5 and TRBJ1-1, with no clear D. The source is a woman aged 18-29 years with Graves' ophthalmopathy. Material for sequencing was blood. The CDR3, as DNA: TGTGCTAGTGGTTCTAACCTAGGCGTGAACACTGAAGCTTTCTTT. Protein: CASGSNLGVNTEAFF.